Below are 14 T cell receptor beta chains sequenced from a single sample in a study of blood T cell repertoires in COVID-19. The data were produced by immunoSEQ multiplex PCR, yet TCRdb's version contains in-frame clones alone and is incomplete. The sample includes about 200,000 clones, more than 70% seen only once; the top ten take around 1.5%. Material: peripheral blood. These TCRs come from a man aged 18 to 30 with active or convalescent COVID-19.

This CDR3 reads CASSVIWDRGSHEQYF. The CDR3 DNA reads as TGTGCCAGCAGCGTTATCTGGGACAGGGGTTCGCACGAGCAGTACTTC. This rearrangement joins TRBV9 to TRBJ2-7; 10 bases line up with TRBD1. Germline-derived CDR1 and CDR2 are SGDLS and YYNGEE. The CDR3 is 16 residues long. Germline trimming cut 2 bases from V and 5 bases from J; bases unmatched to any gene: 10.

This clone was observed once. This chain connects TRBV4-2 to TRBJ2-7; weak D call: TRBD2 (6 bases). Trimming took 5 bases from V and 4 from J, leaving 12 bases between them. The CDR3 is made up of 13 amino acids. Per germline, CDR1 LGHNA and CDR2 YNFKEQ. The CDR3 DNA is TGTGCCAGCAGCTTGGGGGGTATGTACGAGCAGTACTTC. Translation gives CASSLGGMYEQYF.

This clone was recorded only once. The chain links TRBV12-2 to TRBJ2-7; the table's D call, TRBD2, was not checked against the DNA. TRBV12-2 is shown as a pseudogene. This CDR3 has 13 amino acids. The DNA for the CDR3 is TGTGCAAGTCGCTTAGTTCGTGGGGTCGGGGAGCCGGTC. Encoded protein: CASRLVRGVGEPV.

V gene TRBV10-3 combines with J gene TRBJ2-1; TRBD2 agrees at 8 bases. CDR1 ENHRY and CDR2 SYGVKD come from the germline V gene. With V trimmed by 0 bases and J by 8 bases, 6 bases remained unmatched. This CDR3 contains 15 residues. The CDR3 DNA reads as TGTGCCATCAGTGAGTCGACTAGCGAGGTGGATGAGCAGTTCTTC. Translating it yields CAISESTSEVDEQFF.

This clone was recorded a few times. CDR3 nucleotide sequence: TGTGCCAGCAGCTCACAACAGGGGGCGCGGAGGTCACCCCTCCACTTT. Its protein is CASSSQQGARRSPLHF. The chain links TRBV7-9 to TRBJ1-6; 9 nucleotides match TRBD1. V trimming: 4 bases; J trimming: 10 bases; junction bases outside the gene matches: 11. The germline V gene encodes CDR1 SEHNR and CDR2 FQNEAQ (reference sequence). The CDR3 sequence is 16 residues long.

The genes are TRBV2 and TRBJ1-1; D is unclear. Germline V CDR1 and CDR2: SNHLY, FYNNEI. CDR3 size: 15 residues. V was shortened by 6 bases and J by 0 bases, with 14 bases between the two germline ends. Here the CDR3 reads CASSLEGWLNTEAFF. CDR3 nucleotide sequence: TGTGCCAGCAGCCTTGAGGGTTGGCTGAACACTGAAGCTTTCTTT.

This chain joins TRBV5-4 and TRBJ2-5; TRBD2 matches 12 bases. Per germline, CDR1 SGHNT and CDR2 YYREEE (reference sequence). The CDR3 length is 15 residues. The V segment lost 5 bases and the J segment 5 bases; nucleotides outside the gene matches: 7. The CDR3 loop reads CASSYGLAGWETQYF. The DNA for the CDR3 is TGTGCCAGCAGTTACGGACTAGCGGGATGGGAGACCCAGTACTTC.

This sequence joins TRBV5-1 and TRBJ2-2, with TRBD2 matching 9 bases. The V gene's germline CDR1 is SGHRS and CDR2 YFSETQ. The CDR3 sequence is 17 residues long. V gave up 7 bases and J gave up 5 bases; unmatched junction bases: 15. CDR3 sequence (DNA): TGCGCCAGCTCGAGAGGAGGTAGCGGGAGTGGTACCGGGGAGCTGTTTTTT. Residues: CASSRGGSGSGTGELFF.

V is TRBV5-1 and J is TRBJ2-7, with D perhaps TRBD2 (5 bases). The CDR3 spans 13 residues. Trimming removed 0 bases at V and 4 bases at J, with 8 bases between. Looked up from germline, CDR1 is SGHRS and CDR2 is YFSETQ. This CDR3 is CASSLVASYEQYF. The DNA of the CDR3 is TGCGCCAGCAGCTTGGTAGCGTCATACGAGCAGTACTTC.

The rearrangement links TRBV7-8 to TRBJ1-3, with 7 bases fitting TRBD1. Germline CDR1 is SGHVS and CDR2 is FQNEAQ. Germline trimming cut 8 bases from V and 0 bases from J; bases unmatched to any gene: 13. The CDR3 covers 17 residues. The CDR3 DNA reads as TGTGCCAGCTGTCGGACAGGAGGGGCGACCTCTGGAAACACCATATATTTT. It specifies CASCRTGGATSGNTIYF.

In its sample, this clone was seen a few times. The V call is TRBV2, the J call TRBJ1-1; D might be TRBD1 (6 bases). The V and J ends lost 6 bases and 0 bases respectively, with 14 bases between them. CDR1 is SNHLY and CDR2 is FYNNEI in the germline V gene. This CDR3 has 15 residues. The chain's CDR3 is CASRKGGSMNTEAFF. The DNA of the CDR3 is TGTGCCAGCAGGAAAGGGGGATCCATGAACACTGAAGCTTTCTTT.

This clone was counted a single time. The rearrangement uses TRBV3-1 (or the pseudogene TRBV3-2) and TRBJ2-5, with 8 bases fitting TRBD2. Germline V gene sequence: CDR1 LGHDT, CDR2 YNNKEL (reference sequence). The trim removed 5 bases at V and 4 bases at J, leaving 12 bases unmatched. The CDR3 is 16 residues long. The CDR3 coding sequence is TGTGCCAGCAGCAGGGAGGACGGGAGGGCCGGAGAGACCCAGTACTTC. Encoded protein: CASSREDGRAGETQYF.

This chain links TRBV10-1 with TRBJ2-1; TRBD1 might be the D (5 bases). The CDR3 length is 18 residues. V dropped 3 bases and J dropped 5 bases, with 23 bases sitting between them. From germline, CDR1 is WNHNN and CDR2 SYGVQD (reference sequence). The CDR3 loop is CASSDGRVKMVCHNEQFF. The CDR3 DNA reads as TGCGCCAGCAGTGATGGCAGGGTGAAGATGGTCTGCCACAATGAGCAGTTCTTC.

The chain has TRBV4-1 and TRBJ1-3, with a possible D match to TRBD1 (5 bases). The CDR3 length is 15 residues. The V end lost 0 bases, the J end lost 4 bases, and 10 bases lay between the germline ends. Germline V gives CDR1 MGHRA, CDR2 YSYEKL. CDR3 in DNA: TGCGCCAGCAGCCAAGAAGGGGTCGCCGGAAACACCATATATTTT. The encoded protein is CASSQEGVAGNTIYF.